This entry describes one T cell receptor (beta chain). The data were obtained in a study of blood T cell repertoires in COVID-19. The overall study: PBMCs, B-cell-depleted T cells, or T cells were the source of the cDNA or gDNA that made up the material.

Clones were read by immunoSEQ multiplex PCR, and TCRdb kept only the in-frame ones, dropping some. This table holds around 360,000 clones, more than 75% found once. The sequenced sample consisted of peripheral blood. The source of this sequence is a woman aged 25 to 45 with COVID-19, enrolled during active disease.

The CDR3 DNA reads as TGTGCCAGCAGTGGGGACAGGGGTGGCGGGGAGCTGTTTTTT. It yields the protein CASSGDRGGGELFF. The chain recombines TRBV2 with TRBJ2-2, with 10 bases aligning to TRBD1. Germline loops: CDR1 SNHLY, CDR2 FYNNEI. The CDR3 is 14 amino acids. Trimming took 4 bases from V and 7 from J; bases not matched to a gene: 3.